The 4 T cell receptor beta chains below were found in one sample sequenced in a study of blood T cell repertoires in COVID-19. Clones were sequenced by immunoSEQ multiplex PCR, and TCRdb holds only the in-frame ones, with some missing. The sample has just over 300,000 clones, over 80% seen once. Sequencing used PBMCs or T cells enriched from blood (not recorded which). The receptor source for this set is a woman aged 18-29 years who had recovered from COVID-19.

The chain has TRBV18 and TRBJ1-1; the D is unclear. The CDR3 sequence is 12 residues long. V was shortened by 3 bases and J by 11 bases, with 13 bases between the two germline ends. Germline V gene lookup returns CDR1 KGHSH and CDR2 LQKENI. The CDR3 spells CASSPHGRRAFF. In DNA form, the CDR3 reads TGTGCCAGCTCACCCCACGGGAGGCGGGCTTTCTTT.

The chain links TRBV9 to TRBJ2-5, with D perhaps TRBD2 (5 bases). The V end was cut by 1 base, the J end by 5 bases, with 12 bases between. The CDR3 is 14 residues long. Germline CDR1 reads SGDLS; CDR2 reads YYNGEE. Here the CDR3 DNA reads TGTGCCAGCAGCGTACACTCCGGGGATGAGACCCAGTACTTC. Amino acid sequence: CASSVHSGDETQYF.

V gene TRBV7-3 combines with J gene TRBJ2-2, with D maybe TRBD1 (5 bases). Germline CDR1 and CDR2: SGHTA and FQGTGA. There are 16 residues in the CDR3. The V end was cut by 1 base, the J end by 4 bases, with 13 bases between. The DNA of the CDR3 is TGTGCCAGCAGCTTAATGCAGGGCCCTAGCACCGGGGAGCTGTTTTTT. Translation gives CASSLMQGPSTGELFF.

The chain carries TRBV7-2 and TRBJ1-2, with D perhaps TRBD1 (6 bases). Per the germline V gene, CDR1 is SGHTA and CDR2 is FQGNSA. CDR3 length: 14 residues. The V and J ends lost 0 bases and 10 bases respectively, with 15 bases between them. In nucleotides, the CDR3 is TGTGCCAGCAGCTTAGCTGTGCTCAGGGGTAACTACACCTTC. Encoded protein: CASSLAVLRGNYTF.